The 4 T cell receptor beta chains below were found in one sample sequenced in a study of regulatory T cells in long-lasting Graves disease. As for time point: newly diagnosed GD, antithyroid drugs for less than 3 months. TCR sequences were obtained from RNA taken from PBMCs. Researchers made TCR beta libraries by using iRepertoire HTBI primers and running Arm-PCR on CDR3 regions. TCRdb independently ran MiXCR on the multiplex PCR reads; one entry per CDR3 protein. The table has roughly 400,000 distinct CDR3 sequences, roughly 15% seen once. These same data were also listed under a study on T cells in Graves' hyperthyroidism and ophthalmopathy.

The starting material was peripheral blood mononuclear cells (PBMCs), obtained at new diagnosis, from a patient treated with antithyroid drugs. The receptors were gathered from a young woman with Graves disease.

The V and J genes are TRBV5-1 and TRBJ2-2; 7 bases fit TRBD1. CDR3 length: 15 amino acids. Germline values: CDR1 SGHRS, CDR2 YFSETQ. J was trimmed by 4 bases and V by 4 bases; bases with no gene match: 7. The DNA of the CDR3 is TGCGCCAGCAGCCCAGAGACAGGGAGCACCGGGGAGCTGTTTTTT. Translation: CASSPETGSTGELFF. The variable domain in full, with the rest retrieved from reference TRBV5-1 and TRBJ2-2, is KAGVTQTPRYLIKTRGQQVTLSCSPISGHRSVSWYQQTPGQGLQFLFEYFSETQRNKGNFPGRFSGRQFSNSRSEMNVSTLELGDSALYLCASSPETGSTGELFFGEGSRLTVL.

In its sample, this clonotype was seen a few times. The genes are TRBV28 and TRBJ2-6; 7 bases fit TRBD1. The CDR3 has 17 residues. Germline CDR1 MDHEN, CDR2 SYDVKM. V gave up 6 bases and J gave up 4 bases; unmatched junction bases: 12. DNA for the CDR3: TGTGCCAGCAGCGGGACAGTTCTTAGAATCGGGGCCAACGTCCTGACTTTC. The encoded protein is CASSGTVLRIGANVLTF.

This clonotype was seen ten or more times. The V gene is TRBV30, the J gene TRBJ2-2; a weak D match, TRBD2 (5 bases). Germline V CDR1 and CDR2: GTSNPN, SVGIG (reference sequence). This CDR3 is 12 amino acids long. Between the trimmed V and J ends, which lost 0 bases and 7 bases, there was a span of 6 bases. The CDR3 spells CAWSVLVGELFF. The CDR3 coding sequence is TGTGCCTGGAGTGTACTAGTCGGGGAGCTGTTTTTT.

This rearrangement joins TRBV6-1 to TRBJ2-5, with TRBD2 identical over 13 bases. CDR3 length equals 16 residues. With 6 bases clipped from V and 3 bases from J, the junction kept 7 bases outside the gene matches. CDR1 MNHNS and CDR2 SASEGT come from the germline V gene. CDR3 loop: CASRPLGLAGEETQYF. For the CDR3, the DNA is TGTGCCAGCAGACCTCTCGGACTAGCGGGAGAAGAGACCCAGTACTTC.